Listed here are 20 T cell receptor delta chains from one sample, sequenced in a study of γδ T cells in repeated Plasmodium falciparum infection. Vgamma9/Vdelta2+ and Vdelta2-negative gammadelta T cells were flow-sorted from PBMC for bulk sequencing. TCRdb redid the clone calls on the multiplex PCR reads with CATT. The sample lists roughly 93,000 delta-chain clones, 0.75% to 1% occurring once. Sequences were obtained from gamma-delta T cells from blood. The source of these receptors is a pool of human donors (malaria-infected and uninfected, not separated).

With respect to this clone: This is likely an artifact of a read error, given a far larger clone one base away. This CDR3 is also generated by other DNA sequences in the sample. The CDR3 loop is CAASWWETDKLIF. CDR3 DNA: TGTGCGGCAAGCTGGTGGGAGACCGATAAACTCATCTTT. This chain connects TRAV23/DV6 to TRDJ1; unclear D gene. Germline V lookup: CDR1 NTAFDY, CDR2 IRPDVSE (reference sequence). CDR3 length equals 13 residues.

This clone was seen only a few times. This DNA's translation and the protein TCRdb lists, from a much larger clone, do not match at residue 17, likely due to a read error; the protein shown is translated from the DNA. The V gene is TRDV2; the J gene was not called; the table assigns TRDD3, which was not confirmed against the DNA. Germline assignment: CDR1 GEAIGNYY and CDR2 EKD. The CDR3 length is 19 residues. The CDR3 is CACDTVAAGGSSLTAQPFF. In nucleotides, the CDR3 is TGTGCCTGTGACACGGTCGCGGCTGGGGGATCATCTTTGACAGCACAACCCTTCTTT.

This clone appeared a few times. TCRdb's protein, taken from a much larger clone, differs from this DNA's translation at residue 14, likely owing to a read error; the protein displayed comes from the DNA. This chain uses TRDV2 with TRDJ3, with 9 bases identical to TRDD3. Here the J gene was assigned by germline matching of the DNA, as TCRdb has none. The length of the CDR3 is 19 residues. Germline CDR1 reads GEAIGNYY; CDR2 reads EKD. The CDR3 coding sequence is TGTGCCTGTGACACCTTCCGGTGGGGGATAACCTGGGACGCCCGACAGATGTTTTTC. Translation gives CACDTFRWGITWDARQMFF.

This clone has more than one count but fewer than ten. This DNA translates differently at residue 8 from the TCRdb protein, which is that of a much larger clone; a read error is likely, and the protein shown is the DNA's own translation. This chain connects TRDV1 to TRDJ1; 11 bases are shared with TRDD3. V shed 0 bases, J shed 0 bases, and the junction held 15 bases outside the gene matches. The CDR3 is 21 amino acids. Germline CDR1 reads TSWWSYY; CDR2 reads QGS. This CDR3 reads CALGELDSFLGDTLYTDKLIF. DNA for the CDR3: TGTGCTCTTGGGGAACTAGATTCCTTTCTGGGGGATACACTGTACACCGATAAACTCATCTTT.

A remark on this clone: A far larger clone is just one base off, so this is likely a read error. Different DNA sequences within this sample yield the same CDR3. This chain links TRDV2 with TRDJ1, with 11 bases fitting TRDD3. Germline matching of the DNA provided the J gene here, since TCRdb leaves it blank. The junction had 23 bases not matched to a gene; V was cut back by 5 bases and J by 1 base. The CDR3 consists of 21 residues. Germline V gives CDR1 GEAIGNYY, CDR2 EKD. This CDR3 is CACGPFLPLGDITAATDKLIF. CDR3 sequence (DNA): TGTGCCTGTGGGCCCTTCCTCCCACTGGGGGATATTACAGCTGCCACCGATAAACTCATCTTT.

As concerns this clone: The translation of this DNA and the TCRdb protein of a much larger clone differ at residue 15, probably owing to a read error; the protein shown here is translated from the DNA. J is TRDJ1 and V is TRDV1; TRDD3 matches at 7 bases. No J gene is reported in TCRdb; it was inferred here by comparing the DNA with germline. Losses at the gene ends were 0 bases for V and 1 base for J; bases not matched to a gene: 20. CDR3 size: 21 residues. Germline values: CDR1 TSWWSYY, CDR2 QGS. DNA of the CDR3: TGTGCTCTTGGGGAACTTGGCCGGTCTACGACTGGGGCTAAGTGCACCGATAAACTCATCTTT. It translates to CALGELGRSTTGAKCTDKLIF.

This clone was detected a few times. This likely reflects a read error, since a far larger clone is one base away. The identical CDR3 is also encoded by other nucleotide sequences in the sample. The V gene call reads TRDV2; no J gene was called; the table's TRDD3 call for D was not verified on the DNA. The length of the CDR3 is 18 residues. CDR1 and CDR2 (germline): GEAIGNYY, EKD. CDR3 residues: CACDTITGGYSSTDKLIF. CDR3 in DNA: TGTGCCTGTGACACGATTACTGGGGGATACTCGTCCACCGATAAACTCATTTTT.

In regard to this clone: A far larger clone is just one base off, so this is likely a read error. Other DNA sequences in the sample encode the same CDR3. V gene TRDV1 combines with J gene TRDJ1, with a weak D call TRDD3 (6 bases). Germline V gene lookup returns CDR1 TSWWSYY and CDR2 QGS. The CDR3 loop spans 27 amino acids. V lost 3 bases and J lost 2, with 49 bases in between. CDR3 residues: CALGEMNVLHPKGFNWDIASQTDKLIF. CDR3 bases: TGTGCTCTTGGGGAGATGAACGTACTACATCCAAAAGGTTTCAACTGGGACATAGCAAGTCAGACCGATAAACTCATCTTT.

Only a few counts were recorded for this clone. The protein TCRdb lists belongs to a much larger clone and differs from this DNA's translation at residue 19, which points to a read error; the protein shown is made from the DNA. Called V gene: TRDV2; the J gene was not called; the table's D call TRDD3 went unverified against the DNA. This CDR3 has 21 amino acids. Germline V gives CDR1 GEAIGNYY, CDR2 EKD. DNA for the CDR3: TGTGCCTGTGATAGCCTTCCGCGGACCAACTGGGGTTTTCACCCCACCGATAAACCCATCTTT. It specifies CACDSLPRTNWGFHPTDKPIF.

In its sample, this clone was seen a few times. The amino acid sequence in TCRdb belongs to a much larger clone and departs from this DNA's translation at residue 9, likely a sequencing read error; the sequence shown is translated from the DNA. The genes are TRDV1 and TRDJ1; D is ambiguous. TCRdb is silent on the J gene; assignment here came from matching the DNA to germline. Germline values: CDR1 TSWWSYY, CDR2 QGS. The CDR3 spans 14 residues. Trimming pared 2 bases from V and 3 bases from J, leaving 10 bases between. In nucleotides, the CDR3 is TGTGCTCTTGGGGAAGGGGTTTACGCCGATAAACTCATCTTT. Translating gives CALGEGVYADKLIF.

The sample holds a few counts of this clone. The TCRdb protein comes from a much larger clone and disagrees with this DNA's translation at residue 11, likely due to a read error; the protein given here is derived from the DNA. This rearrangement joins TRDV1 to TRDJ1, with 7 nucleotides matching TRDD3. V gave up 4 bases and J gave up 2 bases; unmatched junction bases: 22. The germline V gene encodes CDR1 TSWWSYY and CDR2 QGS. CDR3 length: 20 amino acids. The CDR3 DNA follows: TGTGCTCTTGGGGCAATACCGGGGGATTTAAGAGGGCGTAAGACCGATAAACTCATCTTT. This codes for CALGAIPGDLRGRKTDKLIF.

Worth noting for this clone: TCRdb pairs this DNA with a much larger clone's protein that differs at residue 8, likely a read error; the protein shown was translated from the DNA. The V and J genes are TRDV2 and TRDJ1; 10 bases are shared with TRDD3. TCRdb carries no J gene annotation; the J gene was assigned here by matching the DNA with germline. Looked up from germline, CDR1 is GEAIGNYY and CDR2 is EKD. J was trimmed by 6 bases and V by 3 bases; bases with no gene match: 21. The length of the CDR3 is 19 residues. In nucleotides, the CDR3 is TGTGCCTGTGACTCCGTGCATGTGGGGGGATACGCGAAAGAGAATAAACTCATCTTT. Amino acid sequence: CACDSVHVGGYAKENKLIF.

Details on this clone: The mismatch at residue 5 between this DNA's translation and the TCRdb protein of a much larger clone likely reflects a read error; the protein shown is translated from the DNA. The chain links TRDV1 to TRDJ3; D is possibly TRDD3 (8 bases). No J gene is reported in TCRdb; it was inferred here by comparing the DNA with germline. The CDR3 extends over 25 amino acids. Trimming stripped 4 bases from V and 0 bases from J, with 34 bases between. Germline CDR1 and CDR2: TSWWSYY and QGS. CDR3 in DNA: TGTGCTCTTGGGGGTCCAATTTTCCTACAGGGGGATAACCGTGCGGACTCCTGGGACACCCGACAGATGTTTTTC. Encoded protein: CALGGPIFLQGDNRADSWDTRQMFF.

In this sample, this clone turned up a few times. A far more abundant clone sits one base away, making this likely a read error. The sample contains more than one DNA sequence encoding this CDR3. V usage is TRDV1 and J usage is TRDJ1; 11 bases match TRDD3. The J gene comes from matching the DNA to germline here; TCRdb lacks it. The CDR3 totals 25 residues. V shed 1 base and J 0 bases; nucleotides not matched to a gene: 28. Germline-derived CDR1 and CDR2 are TSWWSYY and QGS. The CDR3, as DNA: TGTGCTCTTGGGGAACGAAGTATCAGGTACCCCATTGTGGGGGATACGTTTGGGTACACCGATAAACTCATCTTT. Its translation is CALGERSIRYPIVGDTFGYTDKLIF.

V usage is TRDV2 and J usage is TRDJ1; TRDD3 agrees at 9 bases. The J gene, missing from TCRdb, was assigned here through DNA to germline matching. The V and J ends lost 5 bases and 2 bases, in that order; junction bases with no gene match: 17. Germline V gives CDR1 GEAIGNYY, CDR2 EKD. This CDR3 has 18 residues. CDR3 amino acids: CACACTGGYSRGTDKLIF. In DNA form, the CDR3 reads TGTGCCTGTGCCTGTACCGGGGGATACAGTAGAGGAACCGATAAACTCATCTTT.

This clone turned up a few times. The protein that TCRdb holds for this DNA derives from a much larger clone and differs from the translated DNA at residue 7, which likely indicates a read error; the protein shown here is translated from the DNA. The gene calls are TRDV2 and TRDJ1; D not resolved. In the absence of a J gene in TCRdb, the DNA was matched to germline to assign it here. Germline V gives CDR1 GEAIGNYY, CDR2 EKD. The ends were cut back, 0 bases at V and 0 bases at J, with 10 bases in the middle. The CDR3 length is 15 residues. The CDR3 loop reads CACDTPQGYTDKLIF. CDR3 DNA sequence: TGTGCCTGTGACACCCCCCAGGGTTACACCGATAAACTCATCTTT.

Remarks on this clone: A far larger clone is a single base away, which makes a read error likely. In the same sample, other DNA sequences code for this CDR3. The rearrangement uses TRDV1 and TRDJ1; D is possibly TRDD3 (6 bases). This CDR3 region has 18 residues. Germline V gives CDR1 TSWWSYY, CDR2 QGS. The CDR3 loop is CALGESRVRLGIPDKLIF. The CDR3 DNA follows: TGTGCCCTTGGGGAAAGTCGGGTACGTTTGGGGATTCCCGATAAACTCATCTTT.

Comment on this clone: This likely reflects a read error, since a far larger clone is one base away. The same CDR3 can be traced to other DNA sequences in this sample. The chain links TRDV2 to TRDJ1; no firm D call. No J segment appears in TCRdb, so it was assigned here by matching the sequence to germline. CDR1 is GEAIGNYY, CDR2 EKD, per germline. The CDR3 extends over 19 amino acids. Deletions cut 3 bases from V and 0 bases from J, with 25 bases between. The CDR3 DNA sequence: TGTGCCTGTGACTCGTTGGGAGACCCTGCTTCGATGTACACCGATAAACTCATCTTT. As protein: CACDSLGDPASMYTDKLIF.

This clone appeared many times. One base separates it from a far larger clone, so it is likely a read error. The sample contains more than one DNA sequence encoding this CDR3. The chain carries TRDV2 and TRDJ1, with 9 bases aligning to TRDD3. Germline V CDR1 and CDR2: GEAIGNYY, EKD. The CDR3 runs to 21 residues. V lost 0 bases, J lost 0 bases, and 19 bases stayed unmatched. In DNA form, the CDR3 reads TGTGCCTGTGACACCGTCTCACCTCCGACCGTACTGGGGGACCACACCGATAAACTCATCTTT. The encoded protein is CACDTVSPPTVLGDHTDKLIF.

Worth noting for this clone: This likely came from a read error, as a far larger clone is one base away. This same CDR3 is encoded by further DNA sequences in the sample. The gene calls are TRDV1 and TRDJ1; the D gene is possibly TRDD3 (6 bases). Germline matching of the DNA provided the J gene here, since TCRdb leaves it blank. Germline V gives CDR1 TSWWSYY, CDR2 QGS. The CDR3 is 22 amino acids. CDR3 sequence: CALGGPSYTKKDMKGIPDKLIF. CDR3 bases: TGTGCCCTTGGGGGTCCTTCGTATACAAAAAAGGACATGAAGGGGATTCCCGATAAACTCATCTTT.